These T cell receptor beta chains were read from a single sample in a study of blood T cell repertoires in COVID-19. Sequencing was performed with immunoSEQ multiplex PCR; in TCRdb, only in-frame clones are kept and a portion is missing. The top ten hold 3% to 3.5% of the sample, which has fewer than 250,000 clones, 65% to 85% seen once. The sequenced sample was PBMCs or T cells enriched from blood (not recorded which). These TCRs come from a woman in her twenties or thirties who had been exposed to COVID-19. The CDR3 runs from the conserved cysteine through the conserved F or W. A D gene is named only where the DNA matches it firmly. Part of the rows lack a size; the others show once, few, many or a class for expanded clones.

>16|TRBD1|NA|TRBV7-6|TRBJ2-7
TGTGCCAGCAGCATAAACACAGGGGGCGACTCCTACGAGCAGTACTTC
CASSINTGGDSYEQYF
>15|NA|NA|TRBV2|TRBJ1-2
TGTGCCAGCAGTGAAGACCTGGGAGCAGTCTATGGCTACACCTTC
CASSEDLGAVYGYTF
>15|NA|NA|TRBV4-1|TRBJ2-6
TGCGCCAGCAACCATGGCGGGAAGCAGGCCAACGTCCTGACTTTC
CASNHGGKQANVLTF
>16|NA|NA|TRBV2|TRBJ1-1
TGTGCCAGCAGTGAAGACGAGGTCCCGAATTACACTGAAGCTTTCTTT
CASSEDEVPNYTEAFF
>12|NA|NA|TRBV7-9|TRBJ2-3
TGTGCCAGCAGCTTAGAGCCAAATACGCAGTATTTT
CASSLEPNTQYF
>13|NA|few|TRBV24-1|TRBJ1-5
TGTGCCACTTCCGGGTCGGGAGCTCAGCCCCAGCATTTT
CATSGSGAQPQHF
>15|TRBD1|once|TRBV19|TRBJ1-2
TGTGCCAGTAGTATTTTAGGACAGGGTCTTGCTGGCTACACCTTC
CASSILGQGLAGYTF
>15|NA|NA|TRBV7-2|TRBJ1-4
TGTGCCAGCAGCTTAGTGGCAGAAAAAAATGAAAAACTGTTTTTT
CASSLVAEKNEKLFF
>13|NA|NA|TRBV9|TRBJ2-7
TGTGCCAGCAGCGTACAGGGTTCCTACGAGCAGTACTTC
CASSVQGSYEQYF
>13|TRBD1|NA|TRBV19|TRBJ1-1
TGTGCCAGTAGTTTTAAAGGGACAGGGGAAGCTTTCTTT
CASSFKGTGEAFF
>18|NA|NA|TRBV5-6|TRBJ1-4
TGTGCCAGCAGCTTGGTGTTCGCCCGCGGGTCAACTAATGAAAAACTGTTTTTT
CASSLVFARGSTNEKLFF
>16|TRBD1|NA|TRBV7-9|TRBJ1-2
TGTGCCAGCAGCTCGGGACAGGGAGGGATGGACTATGGCTACACCTTC
CASSSGQGGMDYGYTF
>14|NA|NA|TRBV4-1|TRBJ2-7
TGCGCCAGCAGCGAGAATGTCGGGTCCCACGAGCAGTACTTC
CASSENVGSHEQYF
>14|NA|NA|TRBV7-2|TRBJ2-5
TGTGCCAGCAGCTTAGTCGGGAGACAAGAGACCCAGTACTTC
CASSLVGRQETQYF
>18|TRBD1|NA|TRBV5-1|TRBJ2-1
TGCGCCAGCAGTTTTACCGGGACAGGGCCCGTCCCCTACAATGAGCAGTTCTTC
CASSFTGTGPVPYNEQFF
>14|NA|NA|TRBV6-5|TRBJ2-5
TGTGCCAGCAGTTACGTGGGGGCGCGGGAGACCCAGTACTTC
CASSYVGARETQYF
>15|TRBD2|NA|TRBV7-3|TRBJ2-2
TGTGCCAGTCGTCTTACTAGCGGGGGCCCAGGGGAGCTGTTTTTT
CASRLTSGGPGELFF
>13|NA|NA|TRBV6-6|TRBJ1-3
TGTGCCAGCAGTTATAATCCTGGAAACACCATATATTTT
CASSYNPGNTIYF
>13|NA|NA|TRBV7-3|TRBJ1-2
TGTGCCAGCAGCTCCCACAGGGAGGGATACTACACCTTC
CASSSHREGYYTF
>15|TRBD1|NA|TRBV6-1|TRBJ1-2
TGTGCCAGCAGTGAGAGACAGGGGGCGAACTATGGCTACACCTTC
CASSERQGANYGYTF
>16|TRBD1|NA|TRBV9|TRBJ2-7
TGTGCCAGCAGCGTAGGTGGACAGGGCCTGGACTACGAGCAGTACTTC
CASSVGGQGLDYEQYF
>13|TRBD1|once|TRBV5-1|TRBJ1-1
TGCGCCAGCAGCTTTACAGGGGGGGCTGAAGCTTTCTTT
CASSFTGGAEAFF
>15|TRBD1|few|TRBV3-1/TRBV3-2|TRBJ1-5
TGTGCCAGCAGCCAAGGCAGACAGGGTAATCAGCCCCAGCATTTT
CASSQGRQGNQPQHF
>15|TRBD1|NA|TRBV7-2|TRBJ2-7
TGTGCCAGCAGCTGGGACAGGGGCTCAACCTACGAGCAGTACTTC
CASSWDRGSTYEQYF
>15|NA|NA|TRBV9|TRBJ2-6
TGTGCCAGCAGCGTAGAGGGGACTGGGGCCAACGTCCTGACTTTC
CASSVEGTGANVLTF
>11|TRBD1|NA|TRBV19|TRBJ1-1
TGTGCCACCACAGGGGTGACTGAAGCTTTCTTT
CATTGVTEAFF
>18|TRBD1|NA|TRBV15|TRBJ2-7
TGTGCCACCAGCAGAGAACCCCCCAACCCCAGGGGGTCTAATGAGCAGTACTTC
CATSREPPNPRGSNEQYF
>17|NA|NA|TRBV4-3|TRBJ2-7
TGCGCCAGCAGCCAAGATCTCGGGGACACTGACTCCTACGAGCAGTACTTC
CASSQDLGDTDSYEQYF
>15|TRBD2|NA|TRBV7-9|TRBJ2-1
TGTGCCAGCAGAGTAGCGGGGAACTCCTACAATGAGCAGTTCTTC
CASRVAGNSYNEQFF
>17|TRBD2|NA|TRBV7-2|TRBJ2-3
TGTGCCAGCAGCCCCCGACTAGCGGGGGGGCCGACAGATACGCAGTATTTT
CASSPRLAGGPTDTQYF
>18|TRBD1|NA|TRBV7-3|TRBJ2-7
TGTGCCAGCAGTCCTTTCCCGGGACAGGGTTTCTCGGTGCACGAGCAGTACTTC
CASSPFPGQGFSVHEQYF
>13|NA|NA|TRBV7-8|TRBJ1-6
TGTGCCAGCAGCTTAACAGGCGATCCAGGCCTCCACTTT
CASSLTGDPGLHF
>12|NA|NA|TRBV6-5|TRBJ1-2
TGTGCCATCTCCCATGGGAGCGATGGCTACACCTTC
CAISHGSDGYTF
>13|NA|NA|TRBV19|TRBJ1-1
TGTGCCAGTAGTATTCAGGTATACACTGAAGCTTTCTTT
CASSIQVYTEAFF
>13|NA|NA|TRBV10-1|TRBJ2-1
TGCGCCAGCCCCAACTCTTCCTACAATGAGCAGTTCTTC
CASPNSSYNEQFF
>12|NA|NA|TRBV6-5|TRBJ2-7
TGTGCCAGCAGTTTCGAGCGCCGCGAGCAGTACTTC
CASSFERREQYF
>12|TRBD2|NA|TRBV7-8|TRBJ2-1
TGTGCCAGCAGCCGTACTAGCGCTGAGCAGTTCTTC
CASSRTSAEQFF
>15|TRBD2|once|TRBV6-5|TRBJ2-7
TGTGCCAGCAGTTACGTTCGGGGGGGCCCCTACGAGCAGTACTTC
CASSYVRGGPYEQYF
>13|TRBD1|few|TRBV24-1|TRBJ1-2
TGTGCCACCCAAGACAGGGCAGGCTATGGCTACACCTTC
CATQDRAGYGYTF
>14|NA|NA|TRBV10-3|TRBJ1-3
TGTGCCATCAGTGAGTCTCCGGGTCGAAACACCATATATTTT
CAISESPGRNTIYF
>15|TRBD2|NA|TRBV19|TRBJ2-2
TGTGCCAGTAGTATGCCGGGGGGACGGGGCGGGGAGCTGTTTTTT
CASSMPGGRGGELFF
>13|TRBD1|NA|TRBV7-9|TRBJ1-1
TGTGCCAGCAGAACAGGGGGATATCCTGAAGCTTTCTTT
CASRTGGYPEAFF
>11|NA|NA|TRBV20-1|TRBJ2-3
TGCAGTGCTACCGAGACAGATACGCAGTATTTT
CSATETDTQYF
>16|TRBD1|NA|TRBV30|TRBJ2-1
TGTGCCTGGAGTGCACAGGACAGGGGCTCCTACAATGAGCAGTTCTTC
CAWSAQDRGSYNEQFF
>13|NA|NA|TRBV12-5|TRBJ2-3
TGTGCTAGTGGTGGACTGCCTCTTGATCTCCAGTATTTT
CASGGLPLDLQYF
>14|NA|NA|TRBV7-2|TRBJ2-5
TGTGCCAGCAGCTTAGTAGCCGTACAAGAGACCCAGTACTTC
CASSLVAVQETQYF
>15|NA|NA|TRBV6-5|TRBJ2-2
TGTGCCAGCAGTTTTTGGCGGGGGCGGACCGGGGAGCTGTTTTTT
CASSFWRGRTGELFF